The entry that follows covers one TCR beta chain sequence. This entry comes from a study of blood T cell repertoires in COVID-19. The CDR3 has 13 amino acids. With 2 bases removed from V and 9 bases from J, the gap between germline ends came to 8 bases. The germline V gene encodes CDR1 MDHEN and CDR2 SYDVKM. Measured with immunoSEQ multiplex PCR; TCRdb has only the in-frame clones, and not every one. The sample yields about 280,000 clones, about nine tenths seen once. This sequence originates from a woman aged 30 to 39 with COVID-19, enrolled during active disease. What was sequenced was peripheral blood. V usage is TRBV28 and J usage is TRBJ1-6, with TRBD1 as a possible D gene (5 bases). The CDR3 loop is CASSLGAVSPLHF. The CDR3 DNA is TGTGCCAGCAGTTTAGGGGCAGTTTCACCCCTCCACTTT.